The clone carrying this T cell receptor beta chain was observed a few times. Its antigen is as yet unknown. PCR used 60 Vbeta primers and 13 Jbeta primers. TCRdb keeps only in-frame clones here, not all; method: immunoSEQ multiplex PCR. Of some 180,000 clones detected, 75% to 80% appear once; the ten largest clones hold about 3%. This CDR3 has 14 amino acids. CDR1 is SEHNR and CDR2 is FQNEAQ in the germline V gene (reference sequence). Trimming stripped 5 bases from V and 2 bases from J, with 13 bases between. This sample was taken from a study of cytomegalovirus exposure and HLA in healthy donors. Study-wide results and caveats: In a later analysis, across HLA loci, associated TCR counts were highest for DRB1, lowest for HLA-C. Certain sequence variants were highly shared and formed a cluster, and this cluster was likely a sequencing artifact.

The chain couples TRBV7-9 to TRBJ2-7, with D possibly matching TRBD1 (5 bases). The clonotype comes from a female donor in good health and CMV-seronegative. Sequenced input: PBMCs. CDR3: CASSHRYNPYEQYF. The CDR3 region has the DNA TGTGCCAGCAGCCACAGGTATAACCCCTACGAGCAGTACTTC.